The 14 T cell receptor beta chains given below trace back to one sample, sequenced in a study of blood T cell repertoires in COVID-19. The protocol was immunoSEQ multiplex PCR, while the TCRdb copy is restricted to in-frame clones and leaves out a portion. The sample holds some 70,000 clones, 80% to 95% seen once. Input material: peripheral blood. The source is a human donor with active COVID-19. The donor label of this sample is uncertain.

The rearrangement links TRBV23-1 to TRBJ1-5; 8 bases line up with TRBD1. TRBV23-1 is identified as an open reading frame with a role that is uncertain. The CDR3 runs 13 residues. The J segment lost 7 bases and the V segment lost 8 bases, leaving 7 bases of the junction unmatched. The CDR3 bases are TGCGCCAGCCGAGGACAGGGATGGCAGCCCCAGCATTTT. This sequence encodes CASRGQGWQPQHF.

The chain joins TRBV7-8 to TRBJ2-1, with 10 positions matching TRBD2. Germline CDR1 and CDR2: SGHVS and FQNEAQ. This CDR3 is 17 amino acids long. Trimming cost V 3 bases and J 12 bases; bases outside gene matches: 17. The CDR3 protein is CASSLPRTSGTPGGQFF. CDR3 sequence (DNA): TGTGCCAGCAGCTTGCCCCGGACTAGCGGAACACCCGGGGGGCAGTTCTTC.

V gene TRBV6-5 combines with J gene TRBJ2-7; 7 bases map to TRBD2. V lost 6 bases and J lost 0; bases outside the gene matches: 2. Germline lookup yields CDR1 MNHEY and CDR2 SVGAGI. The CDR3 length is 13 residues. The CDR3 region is CASRGLGSYEQYF. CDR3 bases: TGTGCCAGCAGAGGACTAGGCTCCTACGAGCAGTACTTC.

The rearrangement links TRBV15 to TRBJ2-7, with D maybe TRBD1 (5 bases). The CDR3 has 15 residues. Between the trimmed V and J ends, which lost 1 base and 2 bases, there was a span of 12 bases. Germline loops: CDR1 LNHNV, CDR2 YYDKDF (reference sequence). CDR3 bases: TGTGCCACCAGCAGAGGGCTCAGGGAACCCTACGAGCAGTACTTC. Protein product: CATSRGLREPYEQYF.

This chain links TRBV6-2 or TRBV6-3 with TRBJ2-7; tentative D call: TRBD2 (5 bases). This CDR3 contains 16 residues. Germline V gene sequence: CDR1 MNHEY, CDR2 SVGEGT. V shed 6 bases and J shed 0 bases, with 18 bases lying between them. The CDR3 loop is CASSPPVRASSYEQYF. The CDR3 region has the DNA TGTGCCAGCAGCCCTCCCGTGAGGGCTAGCTCCTACGAGCAGTACTTC.

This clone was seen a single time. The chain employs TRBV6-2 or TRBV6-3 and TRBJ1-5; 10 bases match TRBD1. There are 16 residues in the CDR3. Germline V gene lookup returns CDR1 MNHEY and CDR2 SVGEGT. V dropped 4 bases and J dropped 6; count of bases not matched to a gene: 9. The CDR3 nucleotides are TGTGCCAGCAGTTTTAGACAGGGGGCGAAGTCTCAGCCCCAGCATTTT. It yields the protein CASSFRQGAKSQPQHF.

The CDR3 DNA reads as TGTGCCAGCAGTTTGGGACAGTATGAAGCTTTCTTT. This encodes CASSLGQYEAFF. The rearrangement uses TRBV28 and TRBJ1-1; TRBD1 agrees at 7 bases. Germline V lookup: CDR1 MDHEN, CDR2 SYDVKM. J gave up 7 bases and V 3 bases, and 2 bases lay outside the gene matches. This CDR3 region has 12 residues.

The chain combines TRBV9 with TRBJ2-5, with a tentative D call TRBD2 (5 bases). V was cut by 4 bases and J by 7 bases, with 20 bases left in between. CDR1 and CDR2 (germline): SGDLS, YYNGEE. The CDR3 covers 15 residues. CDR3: CASSPLTSLFGTQYF. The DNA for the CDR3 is TGTGCCAGCAGCCCCCTAACTAGTTTATTTGGGACCCAGTACTTC.

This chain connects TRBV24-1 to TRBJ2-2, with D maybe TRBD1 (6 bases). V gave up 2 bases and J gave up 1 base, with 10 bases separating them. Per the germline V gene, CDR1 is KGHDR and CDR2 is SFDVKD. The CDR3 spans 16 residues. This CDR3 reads CATSDYGTRNTGELFF. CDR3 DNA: TGTGCCACCAGTGATTATGGGACACGGAACACCGGGGAGCTGTTTTTT.

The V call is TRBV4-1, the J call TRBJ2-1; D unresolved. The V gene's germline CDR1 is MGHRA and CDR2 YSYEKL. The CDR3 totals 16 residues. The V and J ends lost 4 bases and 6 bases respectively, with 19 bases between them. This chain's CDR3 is CASSPYGWRMGNEQFF. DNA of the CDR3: TGCGCCAGCAGCCCCTATGGGTGGCGGATGGGCAATGAGCAGTTCTTC.

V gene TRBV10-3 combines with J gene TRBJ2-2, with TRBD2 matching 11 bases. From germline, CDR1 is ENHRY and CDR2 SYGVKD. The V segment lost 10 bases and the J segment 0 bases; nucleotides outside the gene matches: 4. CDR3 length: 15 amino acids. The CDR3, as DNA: TGTGCCACCCAGGGACTAGCGGCGAACACCGGGGAGCTGTTTTTT. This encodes CATQGLAANTGELFF.

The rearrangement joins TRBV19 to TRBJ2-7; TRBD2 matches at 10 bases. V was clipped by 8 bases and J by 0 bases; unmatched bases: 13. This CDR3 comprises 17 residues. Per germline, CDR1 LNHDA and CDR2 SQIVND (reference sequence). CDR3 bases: TGTGCCAGTTCGGGGACTAGCGAGAAAACGAGCTCCTACGAGCAGTACTTC. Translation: CASSGTSEKTSSYEQYF.

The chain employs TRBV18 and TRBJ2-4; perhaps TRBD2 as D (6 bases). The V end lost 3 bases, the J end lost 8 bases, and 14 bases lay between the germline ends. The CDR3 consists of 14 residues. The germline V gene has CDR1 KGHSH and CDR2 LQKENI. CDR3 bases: TGTGCCAGCTCACCTCGACTAGAGTTGGACATTCAGTACTTC. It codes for CASSPRLELDIQYF.

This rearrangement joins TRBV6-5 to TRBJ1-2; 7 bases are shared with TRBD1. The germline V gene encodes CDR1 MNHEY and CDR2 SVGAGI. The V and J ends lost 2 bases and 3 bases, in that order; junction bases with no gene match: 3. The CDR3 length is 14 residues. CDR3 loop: CASSYVDRDYGYTF. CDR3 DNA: TGTGCCAGCAGTTACGTCGACAGGGACTATGGCTACACCTTC.